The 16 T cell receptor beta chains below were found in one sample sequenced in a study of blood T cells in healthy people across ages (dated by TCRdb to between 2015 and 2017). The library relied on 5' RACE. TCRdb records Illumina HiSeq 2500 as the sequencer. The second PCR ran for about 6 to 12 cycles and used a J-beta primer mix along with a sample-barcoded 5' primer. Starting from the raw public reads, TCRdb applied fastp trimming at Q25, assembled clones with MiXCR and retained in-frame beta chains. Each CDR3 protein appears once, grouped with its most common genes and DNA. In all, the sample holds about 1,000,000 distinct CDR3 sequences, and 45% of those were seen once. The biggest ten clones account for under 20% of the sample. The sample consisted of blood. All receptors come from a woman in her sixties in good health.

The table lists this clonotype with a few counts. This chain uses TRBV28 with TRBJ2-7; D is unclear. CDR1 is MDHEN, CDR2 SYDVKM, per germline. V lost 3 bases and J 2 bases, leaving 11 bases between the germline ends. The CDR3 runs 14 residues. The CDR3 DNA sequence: TGTGCCAGCAGTTTCCGGACGGCCCCCTACGAGCAGTACTTC. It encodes CASSFRTAPYEQYF.

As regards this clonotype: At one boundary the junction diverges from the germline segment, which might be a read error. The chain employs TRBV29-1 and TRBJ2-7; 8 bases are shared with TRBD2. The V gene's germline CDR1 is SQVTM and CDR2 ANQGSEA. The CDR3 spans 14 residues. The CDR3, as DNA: TGCAACGTTGAAGCGGGCGGGAGGTCGTACGAGCAGTACTTC. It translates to CNVEAGGRSYEQYF.

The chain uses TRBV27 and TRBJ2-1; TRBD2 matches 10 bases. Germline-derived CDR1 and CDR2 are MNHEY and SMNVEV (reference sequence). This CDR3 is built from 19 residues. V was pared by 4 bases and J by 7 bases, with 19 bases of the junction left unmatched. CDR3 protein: CASSSPGPITSGIGNEQFF. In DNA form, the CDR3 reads TGTGCCAGCAGTTCCCCTGGTCCAATAACTAGCGGGATTGGTAATGAGCAGTTCTTC.

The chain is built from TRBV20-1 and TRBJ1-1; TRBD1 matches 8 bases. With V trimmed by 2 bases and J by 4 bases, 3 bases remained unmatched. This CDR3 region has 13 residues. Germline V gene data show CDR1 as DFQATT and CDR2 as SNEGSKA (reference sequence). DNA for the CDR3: TGCAGTGCTAGACCAGGGGGCGGCACTGAAGCTTTCTTT. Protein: CSARPGGGTEAFF.

CDR3 in amino acids: CASSLPQGGGGYEQYF. The CDR3 DNA follows: TGTGCCAGCAGTTTACCACAAGGGGGAGGGGGCTACGAGCAGTACTTC. The chain links TRBV28 to TRBJ2-7; D possibly corresponds to TRBD2 (7 bases). Trimming took off 2 bases at V and 3 bases at J, with 17 bases between the two ends. This CDR3 comprises 16 residues. Germline V lookup: CDR1 MDHEN, CDR2 SYDVKM.

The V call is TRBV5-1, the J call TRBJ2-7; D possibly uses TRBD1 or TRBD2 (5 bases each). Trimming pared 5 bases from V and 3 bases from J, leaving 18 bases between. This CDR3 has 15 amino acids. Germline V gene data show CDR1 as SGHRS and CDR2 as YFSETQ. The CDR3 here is CASRPRDAIHYEQYF. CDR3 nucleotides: TGCGCCAGCAGACCTAGGGACGCCATACACTACGAGCAGTACTTC. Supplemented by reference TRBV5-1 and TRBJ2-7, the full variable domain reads KAGVTQTPRYLIKTRGQQVTLSCSPISGHRSVSWYQQTPGQGLQFLFEYFSETQRNKGNFPGRFSGRQFSNSRSEMNVSTLELGDSALYLCASRPRDAIHYEQYFGPGTRLTVT.

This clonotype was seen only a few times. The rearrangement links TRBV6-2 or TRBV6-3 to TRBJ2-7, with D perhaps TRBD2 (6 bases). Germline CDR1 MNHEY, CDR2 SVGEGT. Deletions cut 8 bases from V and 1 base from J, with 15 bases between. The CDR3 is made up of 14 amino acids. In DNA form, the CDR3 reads TGTGCCAGCCGCTTAGAGGGGACTTCCTACGAGCAGTACTTC. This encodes CASRLEGTSYEQYF.

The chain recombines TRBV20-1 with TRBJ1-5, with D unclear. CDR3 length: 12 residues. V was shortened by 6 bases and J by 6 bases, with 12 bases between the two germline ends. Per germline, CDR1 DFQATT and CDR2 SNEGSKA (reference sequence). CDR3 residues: CSAHRVGQPQHF. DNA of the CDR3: TGCAGTGCACATCGCGTGGGTCAGCCCCAGCATTTT.

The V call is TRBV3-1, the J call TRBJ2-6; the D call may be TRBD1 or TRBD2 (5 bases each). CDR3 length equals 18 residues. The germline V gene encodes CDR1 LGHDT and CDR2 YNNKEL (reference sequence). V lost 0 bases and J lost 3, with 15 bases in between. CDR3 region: CASSQDREGSSGANVLTF. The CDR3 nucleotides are TGTGCCAGCAGCCAAGATCGCGAGGGGAGCAGTGGGGCCAACGTCCTGACTTTC.

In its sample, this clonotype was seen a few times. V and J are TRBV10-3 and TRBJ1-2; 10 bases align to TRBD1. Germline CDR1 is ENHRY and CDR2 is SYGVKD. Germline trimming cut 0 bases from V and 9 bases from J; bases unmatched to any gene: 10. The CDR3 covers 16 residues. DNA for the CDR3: TGTGCCATCAGTGAGTCCCTATCCGGGACAGGGGATCGCTACACCTTC. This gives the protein CAISESLSGTGDRYTF.

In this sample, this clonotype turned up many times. In DNA form, the CDR3 reads TGTGCCAGCAGCAAAGGGTCAGATACGCAGTATTTT. Amino acid sequence: CASSKGSDTQYF. V gene TRBV21-1 combines with J gene TRBJ2-3. TRBV21-1 is a pseudogene. This CDR3 comprises 12 residues.

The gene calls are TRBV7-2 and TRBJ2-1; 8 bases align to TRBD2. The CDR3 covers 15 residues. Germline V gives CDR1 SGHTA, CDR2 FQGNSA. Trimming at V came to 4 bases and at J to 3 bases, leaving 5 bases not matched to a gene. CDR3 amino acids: CASSSGTRGYNEQFF. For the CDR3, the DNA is TGTGCCAGCAGCTCCGGGACTAGGGGCTACAATGAGCAGTTCTTC.

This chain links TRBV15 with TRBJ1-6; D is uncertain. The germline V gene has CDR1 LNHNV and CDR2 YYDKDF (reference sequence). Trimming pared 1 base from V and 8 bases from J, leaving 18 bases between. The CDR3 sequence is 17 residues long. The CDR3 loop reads CATSRVRGLQDDSPLHF. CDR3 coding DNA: TGTGCCACCAGCAGAGTTAGAGGCCTTCAGGATGATTCACCCCTCCACTTT.

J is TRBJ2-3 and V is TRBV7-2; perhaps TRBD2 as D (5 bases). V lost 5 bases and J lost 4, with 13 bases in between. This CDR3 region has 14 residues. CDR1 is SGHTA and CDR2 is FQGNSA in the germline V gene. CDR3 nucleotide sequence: TGTGCCAGCAGCCGAAGGACTCTCGCAGATACGCAGTATTTT. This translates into CASSRRTLADTQYF.

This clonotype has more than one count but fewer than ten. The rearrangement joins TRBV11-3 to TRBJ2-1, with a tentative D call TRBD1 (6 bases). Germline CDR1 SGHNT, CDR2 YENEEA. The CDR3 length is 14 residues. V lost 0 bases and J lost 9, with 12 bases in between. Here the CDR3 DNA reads TGTGCCAGCAGCTTAGATCTTGGGGGCGGTGAGCAGTTCTTC. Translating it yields CASSLDLGGGEQFF.

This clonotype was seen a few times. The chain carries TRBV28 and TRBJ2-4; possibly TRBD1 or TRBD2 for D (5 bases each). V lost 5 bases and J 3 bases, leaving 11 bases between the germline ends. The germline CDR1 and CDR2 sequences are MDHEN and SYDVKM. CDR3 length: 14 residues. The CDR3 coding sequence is TGTGCCAGCAGTCCCGGGACCTACAAAAACATTCAGTACTTC. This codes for CASSPGTYKNIQYF.